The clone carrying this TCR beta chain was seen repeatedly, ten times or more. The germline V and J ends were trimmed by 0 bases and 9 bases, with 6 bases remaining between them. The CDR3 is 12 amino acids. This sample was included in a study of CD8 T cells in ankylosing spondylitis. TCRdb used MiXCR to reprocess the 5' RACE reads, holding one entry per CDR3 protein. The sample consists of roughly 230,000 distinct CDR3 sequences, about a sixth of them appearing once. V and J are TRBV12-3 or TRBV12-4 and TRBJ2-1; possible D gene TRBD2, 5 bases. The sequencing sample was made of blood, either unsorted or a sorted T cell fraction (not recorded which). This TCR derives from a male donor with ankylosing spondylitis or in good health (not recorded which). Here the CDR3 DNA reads TGTGCCAGCAGTTTAGCCCGGGGTGAGCAGTTCTTC. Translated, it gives CASSLARGEQFF.